This T cell receptor (beta chain) was identified during a study of CXCR3-negative and CXCR3-positive naive CD8 T cells. Notes on the study in general: With surface CD5 comparable between naive subsets, TCR strength was estimated using properties derived from the TRB CDR3. In both naive subsets diversity was comparably high, whereas memory CD8+ cells showed much lower diversity.

The sorter processed each CD8+ T cell subset in triplicate at hundreds of thousands of cells apiece. Concerning this clonotype: Antigen specificity is unknown.

The libraries of TRB cDNA were constructed through 5' RACE using UMI labels. TCRdb re-called the 5' RACE reads; one entry per CDR3 protein, DNA not given. This sample contains 75,000 to 95,000 distinct CDR3 sequences. Material for sequencing was naive CXCR3- CD8+ T cells from blood. Subset of the sample: CD45RO-CCR7+CD27+CD95- naive CD8+ T cells lacking CXCR3 (TNR3-). The clonotype was recovered from a human donor in good health. Some clones in this sample may be carry-over from other donors' samples.

CDR3 amino acids: CASSLLGTGPYF. The V and J genes are TRBV28 and TRBJ1-5; TCRdb's D gene call, TRBD1, goes unchecked for lack of DNA. This CDR3 is 12 amino acids long. CDR1 is MDHEN and CDR2 is SYDVKM in the germline V gene.